A single T cell receptor (beta chain) is shown here with its context. This entry is derived from a study of cytomegalovirus exposure and HLA in healthy donors. In the PCR, 60 Vbeta and 13 Jbeta primers were used. TCRdb's copy holds only in-frame clones and misses some; the assay was immunoSEQ multiplex PCR. The sample records under 200,000 clones, roughly 73% being singletons. Material: PBMCs. This TCR came from a male donor in good health and CMV-seronegative.

CDR3 loop: CASSLLASFTDTQYF. CDR3 nucleotide sequence: TGTGCCAGCAGCCTTCTAGCGAGCTTCACAGATACGCAGTATTTT. J is TRBJ2-3 and V is TRBV5-8, with D possibly matching TRBD2 (6 bases). With 4 bases removed from V and 2 bases from J, the gap between germline ends came to 14 bases. The CDR3 is 15 amino acids. In germline, CDR1 is SGHTS, CDR2 YDEGEE.